These 15 T cell receptor beta chains share one sample of origin, sequenced in a study of tumor and adjacent non-tumor tissue in lung cancer. A modified ARM-PCR protocol with three rounds of nested PCR amplified TCRbeta. TCRdb reprocessed the multiplex PCR reads with MiXCR, giving one entry per CDR3 protein. The profile shows about 75,000 distinct CDR3 sequences, around two thirds of them singletons. The template was RNA from unsorted bulk tissue. The normal lung tissue was taken more than 3 cm from the tumor edge. The sequenced sample consisted of distant non-tumor lung tissue. These TCRs come from a woman in her 50s with non-small cell lung cancer.

Notes on this clonotype: The junction departs from germline at one end; a sequencing error may be responsible. This chain joins TRBV11-2 and TRBJ2-2; the D gene is possibly TRBD2 (6 bases). There are 17 residues in the CDR3. CDR1 and CDR2 from the germline V gene are SGHAT and FQNNGV. As DNA, the CDR3 is TGTGCCAGCAGCGTAGAGATGGGGGGTTTTTACACCGGGGAGCAGTTTTTT. This sequence encodes CASSVEMGGFYTGEQFF.

This sequence joins TRBV28 and TRBJ2-6; TRBD1 agrees at 7 bases. This CDR3 is built from 15 residues. Germline loops: CDR1 MDHEN, CDR2 SYDVKM. CDR3 sequence reads: CGSRTTGAGANVLTF. The CDR3, as DNA: TGTGGCAGTAGGACAACAGGGGCTGGGGCCAACGTCCTGACTTTC.

As to this clonotype: This may come from a read error, since a much larger clone is one base off. Likely a read error: the CDR3 ends without its conserved phenylalanine or tryptophan. V and J are TRBV12-3 or TRBV12-4 and TRBJ1-1; the D gene is possibly TRBD1 (6 bases). CDR3 length equals 13 residues. CDR3 loop: CASIQRGGTDAFL. DNA of the CDR3: TGTGCCAGCATCCAACGGGGGGGCACTGATGCTTTCCTT.

The chain recombines TRBV7-9 with TRBJ2-5, with D unresolved. This CDR3 has 16 amino acids. V dropped 2 bases and J dropped 5 bases, with 18 bases sitting between them. Germline V gene lookup returns CDR1 SEHNR and CDR2 FQNEAQ (reference sequence). In DNA, the CDR3 is TGTGCCAGCAGCTTACCTCCCACCGGGCTGTCGGAGACCCAGTACTTC. This gives the protein CASSLPPTGLSETQYF.

With respect to this clonotype: One junction end does not reproduce the germline sequence, and a read error may be involved. This chain joins TRBV11-2 and TRBJ2-3; TRBD1 matches 7 bases. The J call may be incorrect, as the DNA end agrees better with TRBJ1-5. Germline assignment: CDR1 SGHAT and CDR2 FQNNGV. CDR3 length: 15 amino acids. DNA for the CDR3: TGTGCCAACAGCCTGAATACAGGGGATACAGATACGCAGCATTTT. Protein product: CANSLNTGDTDTQHF.

In the case of this clonotype: The junction does not match germline at one end; this may be a read error. V and J are TRBV10-3 and TRBJ2-2; D call uncertain. The CDR3 has 17 residues. Germline V gene lookup returns CDR1 ENHRY and CDR2 SYGVKD. The CDR3 spells CTISEAPGRPNAGELFF. As DNA, the CDR3 is TGTACCATCAGTGAAGCCCCGGGCAGACCGAACGCCGGGGAGCTGTTTTTT.

Note on this clonotype: One end of the junction does not line up with germline, which may come from a read error. The chain uses TRBV12-3 or TRBV12-4 and TRBJ2-1; no definite D call. The CDR3 runs 15 residues. CDR3 amino acids: CVSSLRPSSYNEQFF. In DNA form, the CDR3 reads TGTGTTAGCAGTTTGCGACCAAGCTCCTACAATGAGCAGTTTTTC.

As concerns this clonotype: At one boundary the junction diverges from the germline segment, which might be a read error. This rearrangement joins TRBV24-1 to TRBJ2-1, with D maybe TRBD2 (6 bases). This CDR3 is built from 13 residues. Germline V gene data show CDR1 as KGHDR and CDR2 as SFDVKD. The CDR3 coding sequence is TGTACCACCAGCCGACTAGGAGTGAGTGAGCAGTTCTTC. Encoded protein: CTTSRLGVSEQFF.

A remark on this clonotype: One end of the junction is discordant with germline, which a read error may explain. The V and J genes are TRBV20-1 and TRBJ2-1, with TRBD2 matching over 11 bases. Germline V CDR1 and CDR2: DFQATT, SNEGSKA (reference sequence). The CDR3 length is 14 residues. The CDR3 spells CSTDLAGGYNEQFF. In DNA form, the CDR3 reads TGCAGTACAGATCTAGCGGGAGGTTACAATGAACAGTTCTTC.

This clonotype was observed a single time. A clone one base away is much larger, so this may be a read error. The genes are TRBV14 and TRBJ2-1; a weak D match, TRBD2 (6 bases). From germline, CDR1 is SGHDN and CDR2 FVKESK. The CDR3 is 13 amino acids. DNA for the CDR3: TGTGCCAGCGGCCACGCTACAGGAGGGTTTCGGATCTTC. It translates to CASGHATGGFRIF.

Details on this clonotype: Relative to the germline gene, one junction end is altered; a read error may explain this. The chain links TRBV4-2 to TRBJ2-2; D remains unclear. The germline V gene has CDR1 LGHNA and CDR2 YNFKEQ. The CDR3 sequence is 17 residues long. This chain's CDR3 is CVSSSPVGSSDTGELFF. The CDR3 coding sequence is TGTGTCAGCAGCTCCCCGGTAGGTAGCAGCGACACCGGGGAGCTGTTTTTT.

Turning to this clonotype: Sequence at one end of the junction differs from germline and may be a read error. The gene calls are TRBV6-6 and TRBJ2-1; D is undetermined. Germline CDR1 is MNHNY and CDR2 is SVGAGI (reference sequence). CDR3 length: 12 residues. In DNA, the CDR3 is TGTGCCTCAGCGCCTCCCTACACTGAGCAGTTCTTC. Its protein is CASAPPYTEQFF.

In its sample, this clonotype was seen once. A much larger clone differs by one base, so this may be a read error. The rearrangement joins TRBV28 to TRBJ1-1, with 7 nucleotides matching TRBD1. CDR1 is MDHEN and CDR2 is SYDVKM in the germline V gene. The CDR3 extends over 15 amino acids. This CDR3 is CASGLSTGFDTEASF. CDR3 DNA: TGTGCCAGCGGTCTTTCGACAGGGTTCGACACTGAAGCTTCCTTT.

The J gene is TRBJ2-1, the V gene TRBV6-5; 10 nucleotides align to TRBD2. The CDR3 contains 17 residues. The trim removed 3 bases at V and 8 bases at J, leaving 13 bases unmatched. Germline-derived CDR1 and CDR2 are MNHEY and SVGAGI. DNA for the CDR3: TGTGCCAGCAGTTATAGCGCTAGCGGGGGCCCGGGGGATGAGCAGTTCTTC. Translation gives CASSYSASGGPGDEQFF.

This clonotype was observed a single time. The CDR3 does not close with the conserved phenylalanine or tryptophan, likely indicating a read error. The gene calls are TRBV10-3 and TRBJ2-1; 7 nucleotides agree with TRBD2. Per germline, CDR1 ENHRY and CDR2 SYGVKD. There are 13 residues in the CDR3. J gave up 5 bases and V 2 bases, and 0 bases lay outside the gene matches. Written as DNA, the CDR3 is TGTGCCATCAGTGAGGGGGGGGACAATGAGCAGTTCGTC. It is translated as CAISEGGDNEQFV.